What follows is one T cell receptor beta chain and its context. This sample is drawn from a study of CD8 T cells in Susac syndrome. Healthy donors matched for age and sex were used as controls. FACS enriched CD8+ TEMRA cells, while bulk CD8+ and CD4+ were negatively isolated. CDR3 size: 15 residues. V shed 2 bases and J 5 bases; nucleotides not matched to a gene: 4. Per the germline V gene, CDR1 is LGHDT and CDR2 is YNNKEL (reference sequence). Random hexamers were used to reverse transcribe an amount of about 0.45 to 1 ug RNA. An immunoSEQ multiplex PCR generated amplified TCR beta CDR3 products spanning 54 Vbeta and 13 Jbeta. One entry per CDR3 protein results from TCRdb running MiXCR on the immunoSEQ multiplex PCR reads. The sample contains 120,000 or so distinct CDR3 sequences, 90% to 95% of which appear only once.

The chain joins TRBV3-1 to TRBJ2-7, with 12 nucleotides matching TRBD1. Input material: CD4+ T cells from PBMCs. The receptor comes from a human donor in good health. The CDR3 DNA sequence: TGTGCCAGCAGCCAACCCGGGACAGGGGGCGACGAGCAGTACTTC. It specifies CASSQPGTGGDEQYF.